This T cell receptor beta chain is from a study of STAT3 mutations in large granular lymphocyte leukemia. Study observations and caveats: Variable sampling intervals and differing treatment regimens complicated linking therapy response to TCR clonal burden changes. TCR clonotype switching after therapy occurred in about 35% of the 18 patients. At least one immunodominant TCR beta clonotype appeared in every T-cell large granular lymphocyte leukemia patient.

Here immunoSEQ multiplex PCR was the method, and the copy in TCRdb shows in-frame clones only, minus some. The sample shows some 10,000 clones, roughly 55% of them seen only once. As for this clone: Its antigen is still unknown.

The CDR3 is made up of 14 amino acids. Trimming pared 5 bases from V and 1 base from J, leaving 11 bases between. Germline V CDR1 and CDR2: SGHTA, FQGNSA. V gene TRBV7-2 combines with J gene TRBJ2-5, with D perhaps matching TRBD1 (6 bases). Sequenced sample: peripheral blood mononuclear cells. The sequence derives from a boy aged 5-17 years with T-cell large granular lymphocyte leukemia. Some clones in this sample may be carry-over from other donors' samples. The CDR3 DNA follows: TGTGCCAGCAGCCTCCGACAGGTCCAAGAGACCCAGTACTTC. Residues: CASSLRQVQETQYF.